The rows below give T cell receptor beta chains drawn from one sample of a study of blood T cell repertoires in COVID-19. Using immunoSEQ multiplex PCR, the repertoire was profiled, and TCRdb retains in-frame clones only, with some absent. The table lists around 240,000 clones, 70% to 90% of them singletons, with around 0.89% in the top ten. The source material was peripheral blood. These receptors were obtained from a man aged 40-49 years with acute or convalescent COVID-19. The CDR3 runs from the conserved cysteine through the conserved F or W. Each record gives: V gene, CDR3 protein.

>TRBV18
CASSPGSGGYNEQFF
>TRBV28
CASSSGQGAVGYTF
>TRBV5-6
CASSSYGTGINQPQHF
>TRBV27
CASSHRGFTYNEQFF
>TRBV12-3/TRBV12-4
CASRDRGGYTF
>TRBV12-5
CASGLGGTVDSPLHF
>TRBV12-3/TRBV12-4
CASSLQGSGELFF
>TRBV6-5
CASSHDKTEQFF
>TRBV7-6
CASSLETGAGRGYTF
>TRBV7-8
CASSLDERGDYTGELFF
>TRBV6-5
CASSYGGIGLNEQFF
>TRBV7-9
CASRGTGGGTEAFF
>TRBV6-5
CASMTGYGGNTIYF
>TRBV29-1
CSVADRPGNEQFF
>TRBV4-2
CASSHWGTNPNF
>TRBV10-3
CAISAVRDFSGNTIYF
>TRBV6-5
CASSYSGTIYGYTF
>TRBV11-2
CASSYGGQETQYF
>TRBV11-2
CASSLVSDRGREKLFF
>TRBV7-9
CASSPAGDRGLAGELFF
>TRBV9
CASSGGQGVYGYTF
>TRBV9
CASGPQSNTEAFF
>TRBV15
CATSRGQGVDEQFF
>TRBV7-2
CASSFSLGGGNTIYF
>TRBV6-2/TRBV6-3
CASSSSKWGPTNEKLFF
>TRBV6-4
CASTRDSF
>TRBV4-2
CASSQDWGQGLSGANVLTF
>TRBV5-1
CASSPGVDEQYF
>TRBV9
CASSAQLSGVNSPLHF
>TRBV7-9
CASSTREGKAFF
>TRBV19
CASSIRTGGTEAFF
>TRBV5-1
CASSSTGQAVYEQYF
>TRBV5-1
CASSYLTGTSGGRNTGELFF
>TRBV9
CASSVVGGYYNEQFF
>TRBV28
CASSLTYGTGSGYTF
>TRBV18
CASSPRDRANTIYF
>TRBV11-2
CASSFTGTGVNTEAFF
>TRBV12-3/TRBV12-4
CASSLGAYYGYTF
>TRBV5-4
CASSFAGQANTEAFF
>TRBV5-1
CASSQGSGGRNSPLHF
>TRBV6-5
CASSYSGLGSGEQFF
>TRBV12-3/TRBV12-4
CASSLGESGYTF
>TRBV24-1
CATSDSGNQPQHF
>TRBV3-1/TRBV3-2
CASSQGKDRRSGNTIYF
>TRBV28
CASSLGGTGLSGNTIYF
>TRBV18
CASSLLAKNIQYF
>TRBV29-1
CSVSKWGGGESGYTF
>TRBV6-5
CASNTDRRKGYTF
>TRBV11-2
CASSFIQGNYGYTF
>TRBV11-3
CASSPLANTDTQYF
>TRBV19
CATGLEGAGELFF
>TRBV12-5
CASGITGLHYEQYF
>TRBV28
CASRLTTGLVSPLHF
>TRBV5-1
CASSLQGTAGELFF
>TRBV11-2
CASSQQGDSTTGYTF